The 18 T cell receptor beta chains below all came from one sample that was sequenced in a study of vaccination effects on CD4 cells after COVID-19. Assay: immunoSEQ multiplex PCR; the TCRdb copy retains only in-frame clones and omits some. The top ten clones hold about 10% of a sample with fewer than 85,000 clones, around 79% of them seen once. Prior to sequencing, the ViraFEST assay stimulated PBMC with viral peptide pools, which expanded the antigen-specific CD4+ T cells. A roughly 11-day culture period preceded the isolation of CD4+ T cells. Recipients of the vaccine had no prior SARS-CoV-2 infection and negative nucleocapsid antibodies. These receptors are not linked to any known antigen. The sample in question was CD4+ T cells from PBMCs cultured with SARS-CoV-2 spike peptides, obtained before COVID-19 vaccination. Every receptor here comes from a human donor who received a COVID-19 vaccine.

This chain uses TRBV18 with TRBJ1-1; D unclear. CDR3 size: 13 residues. V lost 4 bases and J 3 bases, leaving 9 bases between the germline ends. The germline V gene encodes CDR1 KGHSH and CDR2 LQKENI. The CDR3 DNA reads as TGTGCCAGCTCACGTAAGGGTGACACTGAAGCTTTCTTT. It is translated as CASSRKGDTEAFF.

The chain employs TRBV2 and TRBJ1-3; 7 bases are a match to TRBD1. This CDR3 is 16 amino acids long. V lost 8 bases and J lost 3; bases outside the gene matches: 13. CDR1 and CDR2 (germline): SNHLY, FYNNEI. CDR3 protein: CASGRQGLTIGNTIYF. DNA for the CDR3: TGTGCCAGCGGGAGACAGGGTCTGACAATTGGAAACACCATATATTTT.

V usage is TRBV28 and J usage is TRBJ2-7; D is undetermined. V shed 2 bases and J shed 2 bases, with 19 bases lying between them. Germline V CDR1 and CDR2: MDHEN, SYDVKM. The CDR3 has 17 amino acids. CDR3 region: CASSLHGPLPSPYEQYV. The DNA for the CDR3 is TGTGCCAGCAGTTTACATGGCCCGCTGCCTTCTCCCTACGAGCAGTACGTC.

The chain combines TRBV5-5 with TRBJ2-1, with 9 positions matching TRBD1. This CDR3 is 14 amino acids long. Trimming at V came to 3 bases and at J to 9 bases, leaving 7 bases not matched to a gene. Looked up from germline, CDR1 is SGHKS and CDR2 is YYEKEE (reference sequence). CDR3 in amino acids: CASSSGTGMSEQFF. Written as DNA, the CDR3 is TGTGCCAGCAGCTCTGGGACAGGGATGAGTGAGCAGTTCTTC.

The rearrangement joins TRBV18 to TRBJ2-5; maybe TRBD2 (5 bases). Trimming removed 3 bases from V and 5 bases from J, with 13 bases in between. Germline CDR1 reads KGHSH; CDR2 reads LQKENI. The length of the CDR3 is 14 residues. The CDR3 loop is CASSPPGIGETQYF. The CDR3 DNA follows: TGTGCCAGCTCACCCCCCGGGATCGGGGAGACCCAGTACTTC.

For the CDR3, the DNA is TGTGCCAGCAGCTTAAACCCCATGGGACAGGGGGTTTATGGCTACACCTTC. Translation: CASSLNPMGQGVYGYTF. V gene TRBV7-2 combines with J gene TRBJ1-2; 11 bases align to TRBD1. Germline CDR1 and CDR2: SGHTA and FQGNSA. This CDR3 has 17 amino acids. J was trimmed by 5 bases and V by 2 bases; bases with no gene match: 10. The variable domain in full, with the rest retrieved from reference TRBV7-2 and TRBJ1-2, is GAGVSQSPSNKVTEKGKDVELRCDPISGHTALYWYRQSLGQGLEFLIYFQGNSAPDKSGLPSDRFSAERTGGSVSTLTIQRTQQEDSAVYLCASSLNPMGQGVYGYTFGSGTRLTVV.

This clone appeared a few times. The rearrangement uses TRBV5-4 and TRBJ1-2; maybe TRBD1 (6 bases). Germline CDR1 SGHNT, CDR2 YYREEE (reference sequence). V was trimmed by 4 bases and J by 6 bases, leaving 10 bases between them. This CDR3 has 12 residues. CDR3 DNA sequence: TGTGCCAGCAGCAGACAGGACGATGGCTACACCTTC. This gives the protein CASSRQDDGYTF.

A single count supports this clone. The chain recombines TRBV5-4 with TRBJ2-6; D not certain. From germline, CDR1 is SGHNT and CDR2 YYREEE (reference sequence). V was shortened by 1 base and J by 0 bases, with 5 bases between the two germline ends. This CDR3 region has 15 residues. Here the CDR3 reads CASSLRFSGANVLTF. CDR3 DNA: TGTGCCAGCAGCTTGCGATTCTCTGGGGCCAACGTCCTGACTTTC.

The rearrangement links TRBV2 to TRBJ2-5; 7 bases map to TRBD2. Germline CDR1 and CDR2: SNHLY and FYNNEI. J was trimmed by 0 bases and V by 4 bases; bases with no gene match: 5. CDR3 length: 15 residues. DNA of the CDR3: TGTGCCAGCAGTGGTACAGCGGGGAACCAAGAGACCCAGTACTTC. Residues: CASSGTAGNQETQYF.

The CDR3 loop reads CAWGQGQSPLHF. CDR3 nucleotide sequence: TGTGCCTGGGGACAGGGGCAATCACCCCTCCACTTT. The rearrangement links TRBV30 to TRBJ1-6; 9 bases map to TRBD1. J gave up 10 bases and V 5 bases, and 3 bases lay outside the gene matches. CDR1 and CDR2 (germline): GTSNPN, SVGIG (reference sequence). The CDR3 has 12 residues.

The chain uses TRBV4-1 and TRBJ2-7, with 8 bases matching TRBD2. The trim removed 1 base at V and 3 bases at J, leaving 14 bases unmatched. This CDR3 has 18 residues. Germline V gene sequence: CDR1 MGHRA, CDR2 YSYEKL. CDR3 DNA: TGCGCCAGCAGCCAAGGCCCCATGGGCGGGGGGTTATACTACGAGCAGTACGTC. It yields the protein CASSQGPMGGGLYYEQYV.

The chain uses TRBV18 and TRBJ1-5; D gene uncertain. With 5 bases removed from V and 5 bases from J, the gap between germline ends came to 10 bases. The germline gives CDR1 KGHSH, CDR2 LQKENI. The CDR3 has 13 residues. The CDR3 nucleotides read TGTGCCAGCTCAGATCTTCAGGATCAGCCCCAGCATTTT. Residues: CASSDLQDQPQHF.

The chain recombines TRBV7-2 with TRBJ1-1; TRBD1 agrees at 7 bases. V lost 5 bases and J lost 5; bases outside the gene matches: 17. The germline V gene encodes CDR1 SGHTA and CDR2 FQGNSA. CDR3 length equals 17 residues. CDR3 loop: CASSPIGGGAPWTEAFF. For the CDR3, the DNA is TGTGCCAGCAGCCCCATCGGAGGGGGCGCCCCTTGGACTGAAGCTTTCTTT.

J is TRBJ1-1 and V is TRBV5-8, with D perhaps TRBD1 (6 bases). Per germline, CDR1 SGHTS and CDR2 YDEGEE. CDR3 length: 15 residues. The V end lost 1 base, the J end lost 0 bases, and 10 bases lay between the germline ends. Here the CDR3 DNA reads TGTGCCAGCAGCTTGCAGCAGGGGTTGAACACTGAAGCTTTCTTT. It translates to CASSLQQGLNTEAFF.

In this sample, this clone turned up a few times. V gene TRBV7-8 combines with J gene TRBJ2-7, with 13 bases identical to TRBD2. The CDR3 is made up of 15 amino acids. Germline V gene sequence: CDR1 SGHVS, CDR2 FQNEAQ. V lost 3 bases, J lost 6 bases, and 5 bases stayed unmatched. The CDR3 spells CASSFPGTSGVEQYV. The CDR3 region has the DNA TGTGCCAGCAGCTTCCCCGGGACTAGCGGGGTCGAGCAGTACGTC.

This rearrangement joins TRBV29-1 to TRBJ1-2; D is undetermined. The CDR3 has 12 residues. V was cut by 5 bases and J by 7 bases, with 14 bases left in between. In germline, CDR1 is SQVTM, CDR2 ANQGSEA. The CDR3 DNA follows: TGCAGCGTTCCAAGGGCTGACACTGGCTACACCTTC. The encoded protein is CSVPRADTGYTF.

The chain combines TRBV29-1 with TRBJ2-5; 8 nucleotides line up with TRBD2. The CDR3 contains 14 residues. Germline CDR1 and CDR2: SQVTM and ANQGSEA. The J segment lost 5 bases and the V segment lost 7 bases, leaving 12 bases of the junction unmatched. The CDR3 loop is CSGSSGDLGETQYF. The CDR3 DNA is TGCAGCGGAAGTAGCGGGGACCTTGGGGAGACCCAGTACTTC.

This chain joins TRBV30 and TRBJ2-2; no definite D call. The CDR3 sequence is 14 residues long. The V and J ends lost 2 bases and 0 bases respectively, with 7 bases between them. Germline V gene sequence: CDR1 GTSNPN, CDR2 SVGIG (reference sequence). CDR3 sequence (DNA): TGTGCCTGGAGTTTGGAGACGAACACCGGGGAGCTGTTTTTT. Protein: CAWSLETNTGELFF. The variable domain in full, completed from reference TRBV30 and TRBJ2-2, reads SQTIHQWPATLVQPVGSPLSLECTVEGTSNPNLYWYRQAAGRGLQLLFYSVGIGQISSEVPQNLSASRPQDRQFILSSKKLLLSDSGFYLCAWSLETNTGELFFGEGSRLTVL.